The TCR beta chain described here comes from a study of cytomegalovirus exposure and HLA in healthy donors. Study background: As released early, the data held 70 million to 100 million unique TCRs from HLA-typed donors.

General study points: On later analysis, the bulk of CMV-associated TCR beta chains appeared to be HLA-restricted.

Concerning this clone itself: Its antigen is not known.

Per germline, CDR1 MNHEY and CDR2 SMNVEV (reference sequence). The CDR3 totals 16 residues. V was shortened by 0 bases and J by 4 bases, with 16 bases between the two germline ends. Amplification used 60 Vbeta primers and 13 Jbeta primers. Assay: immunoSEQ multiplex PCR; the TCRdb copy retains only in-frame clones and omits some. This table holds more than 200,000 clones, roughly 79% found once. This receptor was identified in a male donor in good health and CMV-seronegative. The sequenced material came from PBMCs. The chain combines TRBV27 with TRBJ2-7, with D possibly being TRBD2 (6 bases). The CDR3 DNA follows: TGTGCCAGCAGTTTATCGGGGGGACGGGTTCCTTACGAGCAGTACTTC. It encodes CASSLSGGRVPYEQYF.